The 23 T cell receptor beta chains given below trace back to one sample, sequenced in a study of cytomegalovirus exposure and HLA in healthy donors. PCR used 60 Vbeta primers and 13 Jbeta primers. Profiling relied on immunoSEQ multiplex PCR, and the TCRdb table lists in-frame clones only, not all of them. The data hold about 150,000 clones, with nearly 80% observed a single time. What was sequenced was PBMCs. Every receptor here comes from a woman under 40 in good health and CMV-seronegative.

This clone appeared a single time. The chain recombines TRBV4-3 with TRBJ2-2; D possibly corresponds to TRBD1 (6 bases). The CDR3 has 15 residues. CDR1 is LGHNA and CDR2 is YSLEER in the germline V gene. Trimming left V 5 bases short and J 5 bases short, with 15 bases between. CDR3 in DNA: TGCGCCAGCAGCAATAGCGTGCAGGGGACCGGGGAGCTGTTTTTT. As protein: CASSNSVQGTGELFF.

This clone occurred a few times. The chain couples TRBV6-6 to TRBJ1-2; D not resolved. Trimming cost V 0 bases and J 5 bases, with 7 bases left between them. Germline values: CDR1 MNHNY, CDR2 SVGAGI (reference sequence). The CDR3 length is 13 residues. As DNA, the CDR3 is TGTGCCAGCAGTTACTCATTGGAGTATGGCTACACCTTC. Protein: CASSYSLEYGYTF.

This clone was found a few times. J is TRBJ1-2 and V is TRBV14; unclear D gene. This CDR3 spans 15 amino acids. Trimming pared 0 bases from V and 8 bases from J, leaving 16 bases between. Germline lookup yields CDR1 SGHDN and CDR2 FVKESK. The DNA of the CDR3 is TGTGCCAGCAGCCAAGAAGCCTATGTCGGGAAGGGCTACACCTTC. The encoded protein is CASSQEAYVGKGYTF.

As DNA, the CDR3 is TGTGCCAGCAGCTTATCTGGAGGAGGGGCAGAGACCCAGTACTTC. Translated: CASSLSGGGAETQYF. This chain joins TRBV7-2 and TRBJ2-5; tentatively, D is TRBD2 (6 bases). V was clipped by 2 bases and J by 4 bases, with 14 bases between them. The CDR3 runs to 15 residues. Germline CDR1 reads SGHTA; CDR2 reads FQGNSA.

The chain combines TRBV7-6 with TRBJ2-5, with D maybe TRBD2 (5 bases). The J call is uncertain, as TRBJ2-7 better fits the DNA end. The CDR3 has 13 residues. Germline CDR1 reads SGHVS; CDR2 reads FNYEAQ. CDR3 sequence (DNA): TGTGCCAGCAGCGACGGGATCTCCTACGAGCAGTACTTC. It translates to CASSDGISYEQYF.

V gene TRBV9 combines with J gene TRBJ2-4; 8 positions agree with TRBD1. Germline V gives CDR1 SGDLS, CDR2 YYNGEE. The CDR3 is 15 residues long. V shed 3 bases and J 2 bases; nucleotides not matched to a gene: 4. CDR3 sequence: CASSDTGGPKNIQYF. The DNA for the CDR3 is TGTGCCAGCAGCGATACAGGGGGGCCCAAAAACATTCAGTACTTC.

In this sample, this clone turned up a few times. This sequence joins TRBV9 and TRBJ2-5, with D perhaps TRBD2 (7 bases). CDR1 is SGDLS, CDR2 YYNGEE, per germline. Trimming shortened V by 4 bases and J by 1 base, and 17 bases separated the two germline ends. This CDR3 contains 16 residues. The DNA for the CDR3 is TGTGCCAGCAGCCGTAATTGGGGGGGGCTCCAAGAGACCCAGTACTTC. It translates to CASSRNWGGLQETQYF.

The V gene is TRBV30, the J gene TRBJ2-5; D may be TRBD1 (6 bases). The germline CDR1 and CDR2 sequences are GTSNPN and SVGIG (reference sequence). Trimming took off 5 bases at V and 5 bases at J, with 12 bases between the two ends. This CDR3 region has 12 residues. CDR3 amino acids: CAWGQSGETQYF. The CDR3 DNA reads as TGTGCCTGGGGACAGTCAGGGGAGACCCAGTACTTC.

The rearrangement joins TRBV5-1 to TRBJ1-5; D not resolved. CDR1 and CDR2 from the germline V gene are SGHRS and YFSETQ. The CDR3 totals 15 residues. V was cut by 0 bases and J by 6 bases, with 13 bases left in between. The CDR3 bases are TGCGCCAGCAGCTTGGTCGGCGGGTTGGGTCAGCCCCAGCATTTT. Encoded protein: CASSLVGGLGQPQHF.

V gene TRBV2 combines with J gene TRBJ1-1, with 9 bases fitting TRBD1. The V gene end was trimmed by 0 bases and the J gene end by 5 bases; junction bases not matched to a gene: 7. This CDR3 is 16 amino acids long. The germline V gene has CDR1 SNHLY and CDR2 FYNNEI. This CDR3 is CASSEAGQGRLTEAFF. The CDR3, as DNA: TGTGCCAGCAGTGAAGCGGGACAGGGAAGGTTGACTGAAGCTTTCTTT.

The rearrangement uses TRBV5-1 and TRBJ2-1, with 10 bases that match TRBD2. After removal of 7 bases from V and 6 bases from J, the junction contained 7 bases not matched to a gene. The germline gives CDR1 SGHRS, CDR2 YFSETQ. The CDR3 has 14 residues. This CDR3 reads CASEASGGANEQFF. CDR3 bases: TGCGCCAGCGAGGCAAGCGGGGGGGCCAATGAGCAGTTCTTC.

CDR3 sequence (DNA): TGTGCCAGCAGCCCCAAGGGACGGGACTCCTTCCTAAGTTATGGCTACACCTTC. It specifies CASSPKGRDSFLSYGYTF. The chain links TRBV21-1 to TRBJ1-2. TRBV21-1 is noted as a pseudogene. The CDR3 consists of 18 residues.

The rearrangement joins TRBV6-1 to TRBJ1-4; the match to TRBD1 covers 7 bases. The CDR3 has 15 residues. Germline CDR1 reads MNHNS; CDR2 reads SASEGT. Trimming took 2 bases from V and 2 from J; bases not matched to a gene: 2. The CDR3 reads CASSERQGTNEKLFF. The CDR3 region has the DNA TGTGCCAGCAGTGAACGACAGGGCACTAATGAAAAACTGTTTTTT.

The V call is TRBV5-1, the J call TRBJ1-2; 7 nucleotides align to TRBD1. After removal of 10 bases from V and 6 bases from J, the junction contained 6 bases not matched to a gene. The CDR3 has 11 amino acids. Germline assignment: CDR1 SGHRS and CDR2 YFSETQ. The CDR3 DNA follows: TGCGCCGTAGGGGGCGGCGATGGCTACACCTTC. As protein: CAVGGGDGYTF.

The chain combines TRBV7-8 with TRBJ2-2; 10 bases are a match to TRBD1. The CDR3 is 17 amino acids. The ends lost 2 bases at V and 1 base at J; junction bases unmatched: 4. Germline V gives CDR1 SGHVS, CDR2 FQNEAQ. CDR3 nucleotide sequence: TGTGCCAGCAGCTTACACGACAGGGGGCTGAACACCGGGGAGCTGTTTTTT. Protein sequence: CASSLHDRGLNTGELFF.

This chain joins TRBV5-4 and TRBJ1-1, with 10 nucleotides matching TRBD1. CDR1 is SGHNT and CDR2 is YYREEE in the germline V gene (reference sequence). With V trimmed by 4 bases and J by 8 bases, 5 bases remained unmatched. CDR3 size: 13 residues. The CDR3 DNA sequence: TGTGCCAGCAGCCCCGACAGGGGGCTCGAAGCTTTCTTT. It codes for CASSPDRGLEAFF.

V and J are TRBV14 and TRBJ2-1, with TRBD1 matching 8 bases. The J segment lost 5 bases and the V segment lost 7 bases, leaving 7 bases of the junction unmatched. CDR3 length equals 14 residues. Germline V gene lookup returns CDR1 SGHDN and CDR2 FVKESK. CDR3 residues: CASNTGGLNNEQFF. In DNA, the CDR3 is TGTGCCAGCAACACAGGGGGTTTGAACAATGAGCAGTTCTTC. Supplemented by reference TRBV14 and TRBJ2-1, the full variable domain reads EAGVTQFPSHSVIEKGQTVTLRCDPISGHDNLYWYRRVMGKEIKFLLHFVKESKQDESGMPNNRFLAERTGGTYSTLKVQPAELEDSGVYFCASNTGGLNNEQFFGPGTRLTVL.

This chain links TRBV10-1 with TRBJ2-5, with D tentatively TRBD1 (6 bases). This CDR3 comprises 12 residues. Trimming left V 10 bases short and J 2 bases short, with 11 bases between. From germline, CDR1 is WNHNN and CDR2 SYGVQD (reference sequence). The DNA of the CDR3 is TGCGCCAAAAAGCAGGGGCAAGAGACCCAGTACTTC. Encoded protein: CAKKQGQETQYF.

This clone came up once. The rearrangement joins TRBV5-1 to TRBJ2-3; 11 bases are a match to TRBD1. V dropped 2 bases and J dropped 6; count of bases not matched to a gene: 2. This CDR3 has 14 amino acids. CDR1 is SGHRS and CDR2 is YFSETQ in the germline V gene. The CDR3 spells CASSFGQGADTQYF. The CDR3 region has the DNA TGCGCCAGCAGCTTCGGACAGGGGGCGGATACGCAGTATTTT.

The chain couples TRBV2 to TRBJ2-3; TRBD1 might be the D (5 bases). Germline CDR1 reads SNHLY; CDR2 reads FYNNEI. Deletions cut 6 bases from V and 3 bases from J, with 10 bases between. There are 13 residues in the CDR3. The CDR3 DNA reads TGTGCCAGCAGAACGACAGTTACAGATACGCAGTATTTT. Translation gives CASRTTVTDTQYF.

Details on this clone: Other nucleotide sequences in the sample specify the same CDR3. The chain couples TRBV9 to TRBJ1-2; no firm D call. This CDR3 is built from 12 residues. Trimming removed 0 bases from V and 8 bases from J, with 8 bases in between. Germline assignment: CDR1 SGDLS and CDR2 YYNGEE. CDR3 loop: CASSVGSGGYTF. In DNA form, the CDR3 reads TGTGCCAGCAGCGTAGGGAGTGGGGGCTACACCTTC.

This chain uses TRBV19 with TRBJ2-7; tentative D call: TRBD1 (5 bases). The germline V and J ends were trimmed by 3 bases and 1 base, with 13 bases remaining between them. The CDR3 totals 15 residues. CDR1 LNHDA and CDR2 SQIVND come from the germline V gene (reference sequence). DNA for the CDR3: TGTGCCAGTAGTATCGACAGCCGCTCTTCCTACGAGCAGTACTTC. Its translation is CASSIDSRSSYEQYF.

DNA for the CDR3: TGTGCCAGCAGCGTTTGGGCAACAGGGGCCGCACGCGGGGGGGAGCTGTTTTTT. Translating it yields CASSVWATGAARGGELFF. The V gene is TRBV9, the J gene TRBJ2-2; 7 bases fit TRBD1. This CDR3 contains 18 residues. The V gene's germline CDR1 is SGDLS and CDR2 YYNGEE. V shed 2 bases and J 8 bases; nucleotides not matched to a gene: 18. The full variable domain, in which reference TRBV9 and TRBJ2-2 provide the parts outside the CDR3, is DSGVTQTPKHLITATGQRVTLRCSPRSGDLSVYWYQQSLDQGLQFLIQYYNGEERAKGNILERFSAQQFPDLHSELNLSSLELGDSALYFCASSVWATGAARGGELFFGEGSRLTVL.